A single sample is the source of the 32 T cell receptor beta chains below, sequenced in a study of blood T cell repertoires in COVID-19. Sequencing was performed with immunoSEQ multiplex PCR; in TCRdb, only in-frame clones are kept and a portion is missing. The sample records roughly 50,000 clones, 90% being singletons. The sequencing sample was made of peripheral blood. The receptors come from a woman between 40 and 55 years old with active COVID-19.

This chain links TRBV5-5 with TRBJ2-5, with 7 bases identical to TRBD2. The CDR3 extends over 14 amino acids. The V segment lost 6 bases and the J segment 5 bases; nucleotides outside the gene matches: 10. Germline V gives CDR1 SGHKS, CDR2 YYEKEE (reference sequence). CDR3 in amino acids: CASNSGGFSETQYF. As DNA, the CDR3 is TGTGCCAGCAACTCCGGGGGGTTCTCCGAGACCCAGTACTTC.

The J gene is TRBJ2-5, the V gene TRBV11-2; weak D call: TRBD2 (6 bases). This CDR3 comprises 15 residues. Trimming took 3 bases from V and 5 from J, leaving 16 bases between them. Germline values: CDR1 SGHAT, CDR2 FQNNGV. DNA for the CDR3: TGTGCCAGCAGCTTTTTCGGAGTAGGGAGGGAGACCCAGTACTTC. Translated, it gives CASSFFGVGRETQYF.

V is TRBV3-1 (or the pseudogene TRBV3-2) and J is TRBJ2-3; 10 bases fit TRBD2. Looked up from germline, CDR1 is LGHDT and CDR2 is YNNKEL (reference sequence). There are 17 residues in the CDR3. Trimming took 0 bases from V and 5 from J; bases not matched to a gene: 8. The CDR3 DNA is TGTGCCAGCAGCCAAGAGATGCTAGCGGGGGACATAGATACGCAGTATTTT. This translates into CASSQEMLAGDIDTQYF.

CDR3 DNA sequence: TGTGCCAGCAGCGACAGGGGGGGACCAGATACGCAGTATTTT. It translates to CASSDRGGPDTQYF. This chain uses TRBV11-1 with TRBJ2-3; TRBD1 matches at 9 bases. Germline trimming cut 5 bases from V and 4 bases from J; bases unmatched to any gene: 4. The V gene's germline CDR1 is SGHAT and CDR2 FQDESV (reference sequence). The CDR3 sequence is 14 residues long.

This clone was observed a few times. The V gene is TRBV4-1, the J gene TRBJ1-3; 9 bases are a match to TRBD1. The CDR3 has 16 residues. J lost 5 bases, V lost 1 base, and 6 bases had no gene match. Germline V gene sequence: CDR1 MGHRA, CDR2 YSYEKL. Written as DNA, the CDR3 is TGCGCCAGCAGCCAAGTGGGGACAGGGCCCAGAAACACCATATATTTT. Translating it yields CASSQVGTGPRNTIYF.

This clone was detected only a few times. The rearrangement uses TRBV30 and TRBJ2-1; 7 positions match TRBD1. CDR1 and CDR2 (germline): GTSNPN, SVGIG (reference sequence). After removal of 0 bases from V and 4 bases from J, the junction contained 6 bases not matched to a gene. CDR3 length: 15 residues. The CDR3 loop is CAWSVWDSFYNEQFF. The CDR3 bases are TGTGCCTGGAGTGTCTGGGACAGCTTTTACAATGAGCAGTTCTTC.

The J gene is TRBJ1-1, the V gene TRBV6-1, with a weak D call TRBD1 (5 bases). The length of the CDR3 is 14 residues. Germline assignment: CDR1 MNHNS and CDR2 SASEGT. V shed 2 bases and J shed 4 bases, with 11 bases lying between them. The CDR3 DNA reads TGTGCCAGCAGTGAATTCCAGGGTAGCACTGAAGCTTTCTTT. It specifies CASSEFQGSTEAFF.

The chain combines TRBV7-2 with TRBJ2-5, with D possibly matching TRBD2 (7 bases). CDR1 SGHTA and CDR2 FQGNSA come from the germline V gene. V gave up 5 bases and J gave up 4 bases, with 20 bases separating them. CDR3 length: 16 amino acids. The CDR3, as DNA: TGTGCCAGCAGCCACGGGGGTAGGGGGGGCCCAGAGACCCAGTACTTC. This sequence encodes CASSHGGRGGPETQYF.

The rearrangement joins TRBV9 to TRBJ2-3; 9 bases line up with TRBD2. This CDR3 is 16 amino acids long. V lost 0 bases, J lost 3 bases, and 5 bases stayed unmatched. Germline loops: CDR1 SGDLS, CDR2 YYNGEE. The CDR3 here is CASSVGAGGQTDTQYF. For the CDR3, the DNA is TGTGCCAGCAGCGTAGGAGCGGGGGGCCAAACAGATACGCAGTATTTT.

V gene TRBV4-2 combines with J gene TRBJ1-2; weak D call: TRBD1 (5 bases). Germline assignment: CDR1 LGHNA and CDR2 YNFKEQ. With 4 bases removed from V and 1 base from J, the gap between germline ends came to 16 bases. The length of the CDR3 is 16 residues. The CDR3 loop reads CASSLALQGINYGYTF. The CDR3 bases are TGTGCCAGCAGCCTTGCTCTTCAGGGAATTAACTATGGCTACACCTTC.

This clone was detected a few times. The chain uses TRBV5-1 and TRBJ1-6, with D possibly being TRBD1 (5 bases). From germline, CDR1 is SGHRS and CDR2 YFSETQ. This CDR3 comprises 14 residues. The germline V and J ends were trimmed by 1 base and 8 bases, with 10 bases remaining between them. The chain's CDR3 is CASSLSGGDSPLHF. The CDR3 DNA reads TGCGCCAGCAGCTTGTCCGGGGGAGATTCACCCCTCCACTTT.

The chain employs TRBV3-1 (or the pseudogene TRBV3-2) and TRBJ2-5, with D maybe TRBD2 (5 bases). CDR1 is LGHDT, CDR2 YNNKEL, per germline (reference sequence). V lost 1 base and J 0 bases, leaving 12 bases between the germline ends. The CDR3 length is 16 residues. The CDR3 loop reads CASSQGLARYQETQYF. The CDR3 DNA is TGTGCCAGCAGCCAAGGTCTAGCCAGGTACCAAGAGACCCAGTACTTC.

The genes are TRBV2 and TRBJ1-1; D is unresolved. Trimming shortened V by 4 bases and J by 6 bases, and 18 bases separated the two germline ends. Germline loops: CDR1 SNHLY, CDR2 FYNNEI. The CDR3 spans 15 residues. The CDR3 sequence: CASSVRGTGMPEAFF. CDR3 in DNA: TGTGCCAGCAGTGTTCGGGGAACGGGTATGCCTGAAGCTTTCTTT. The full variable domain, rest sourced from reference TRBV2 and TRBJ1-1, is EPEVTQTPSHQVTQMGQEVILRCVPISNHLYFYWYRQILGQKVEFLVSFYNNEISEKSEIFDDQFSVERPDGSNFTLKIRSTKLEDSAMYFCASSVRGTGMPEAFFGQGTRLTVV.

The rearrangement joins TRBV4-2 to TRBJ2-1; 8 bases fit TRBD2. In germline, CDR1 is LGHNA, CDR2 YNFKEQ. After removal of 4 bases from V and 10 bases from J, the junction contained 9 bases not matched to a gene. The CDR3 length is 14 residues. Written as DNA, the CDR3 is TGTGCCAGCAGCCGGCCGGGACTAGATCCCGAGCAGTTCTTC. Translating gives CASSRPGLDPEQFF.

The chain combines TRBV5-1 with TRBJ2-3; the match to TRBD2 covers 10 bases. With 7 bases clipped from V and 0 bases from J, the junction kept 5 bases outside the gene matches. Germline CDR1 reads SGHRS; CDR2 reads YFSETQ. The CDR3 runs 15 residues. The CDR3 here is CASRSGGASTDTQYF. The CDR3 DNA reads TGCGCCAGCCGCAGCGGGGGGGCGAGCACAGATACGCAGTATTTT.

A word on this clone: The sample has other DNA sequences that encode this CDR3 too. V and J are TRBV5-5 and TRBJ2-1, with D possibly TRBD2 on 6 matching bases. The CDR3 sequence is 15 residues long. Germline V gene data show CDR1 as SGHKS and CDR2 as YYEKEE (reference sequence). Trimming took off 0 bases at V and 4 bases at J, with 11 bases between the two ends. CDR3 residues: CASSLDGDSYNEQFF. CDR3 DNA sequence: TGTGCCAGCAGCTTGGACGGGGACTCTTACAATGAGCAGTTCTTC. Drawing the rest from reference TRBV5-5 and TRBJ2-1, the complete variable domain is DAGVTQSPTHLIKTRGQQVTLRCSPISGHKSVSWYQQVLGQGPQFIFQYYEKEERGRGNFPDRFSARQFPNYSSELNVNALLLGDSALYLCASSLDGDSYNEQFFGPGTRLTVL.

The chain has TRBV6-4 and TRBJ2-1; TRBD2 is a possible D gene (5 bases). Deletions cut 3 bases from V and 1 base from J, with 10 bases between. Germline V gene data show CDR1 as MRHNA and CDR2 as SNTAGT. The CDR3 sequence is 15 residues long. The CDR3 region has the DNA TGTGCCAGCAGTGAACGGACGGGGTCCTACAATGAGCAGTTCTTC. This encodes CASSERTGSYNEQFF.

The rearrangement links TRBV5-5 to TRBJ1-2; TRBD1 is a possible D gene (6 bases). Germline-derived CDR1 and CDR2 are SGHKS and YYEKEE (reference sequence). V lost 1 base and J 4 bases, leaving 14 bases between the germline ends. CDR3 size: 15 residues. The CDR3 DNA reads as TGTGCCAGCAGCTTGTACAGGGATTCCTTCTATGGCTACACCTTC. It specifies CASSLYRDSFYGYTF.

The CDR3 DNA follows: TGCAGCGTTGATGTCGGGGAGGAGGGCTACACCTTC. Protein sequence: CSVDVGEEGYTF. The V gene is TRBV29-1, the J gene TRBJ1-2; D is ambiguous. Germline CDR1 and CDR2: SQVTM and ANQGSEA. The CDR3 extends over 12 amino acids. The V and J ends lost 3 bases and 8 bases respectively, with 13 bases between them. Complete variable domain (other parts from reference TRBV29-1 and TRBJ1-2): SAVISQKPSRDICQRGTSLTIQCQVDSQVTMMFWYRQQPGQSLTLIATANQGSEATYESGFVIDKFPISRPNLTFSTLTVSNMSPEDSSIYLCSVDVGEEGYTFGSGTRLTVV.

The chain uses TRBV20-1 and TRBJ2-7; 7 positions match TRBD2. CDR1 and CDR2 from the germline V gene are DFQATT and SNEGSKA (reference sequence). V shed 0 bases and J 9 bases; nucleotides not matched to a gene: 2. CDR3 length: 11 amino acids. CDR3 nucleotides: TGCAGTGCTAGAGATCGGGGGGTGCAGTACTTC. It specifies CSARDRGVQYF.

The rearrangement joins TRBV11-3 to TRBJ2-1; a possible D gene is TRBD2 (5 bases). The V gene lost 1 base and the J gene lost 8 bases, with 18 bases spanning the gap. CDR3 length: 16 amino acids. The V gene's germline CDR1 is SGHNT and CDR2 YENEEA. The CDR3: CASSLVVLAGLDEQFF. CDR3 in DNA: TGTGCCAGCAGCTTAGTTGTCCTAGCAGGTCTGGATGAGCAGTTCTTC. The complete variable domain, with remaining parts taken from reference TRBV11-3 and TRBJ2-1, reads EAGVVQSPRYKIIEKKQPVAFWCNPISGHNTLYWYLQNLGQGPELLIRYENEEAVDDSQLPKDRFSAERLKGVDSTLKIQPAELGDSAVYLCASSLVVLAGLDEQFFGPGTRLTVL.

This rearrangement joins TRBV7-9 to TRBJ1-1; a possible D gene is TRBD1 (5 bases). Germline V gives CDR1 SEHNR, CDR2 FQNEAQ (reference sequence). This CDR3 spans 13 amino acids. Trimming pared 1 base from V and 4 bases from J, leaving 7 bases between. CDR3 residues: CASSLGQGTEAFF. CDR3 DNA: TGTGCCAGCAGCTTAGGGCAGGGCACTGAAGCTTTCTTT.

This clone was counted a single time. The CDR3 sequence: CASSASDSSGNTIYF. The CDR3 DNA sequence: TGTGCCAGCAGCGCCTCGGACAGTTCCGGAAACACCATATATTTT. The V gene is TRBV9, the J gene TRBJ1-3, with TRBD1 as a possible D gene (6 bases). Germline V gives CDR1 SGDLS, CDR2 YYNGEE. The CDR3 length is 15 residues. Between the trimmed V and J ends, which lost 3 bases and 4 bases, there was a span of 14 bases. Full variable domain (outside the CDR3, taken from reference TRBV9 and TRBJ1-3): DSGVTQTPKHLITATGQRVTLRCSPRSGDLSVYWYQQSLDQGLQFLIQYYNGEERAKGNILERFSAQQFPDLHSELNLSSLELGDSALYFCASSASDSSGNTIYFGEGSWLTVV.

The chain has TRBV12-3 or TRBV12-4 and TRBJ2-1; 8 bases are shared with TRBD2. The CDR3 runs 13 residues. Trimming took 6 bases from V and 5 from J; bases not matched to a gene: 3. The CDR3 loop is CASRFSGNNEQFF. CDR3 bases: TGTGCCAGCAGGTTTAGCGGGAACAATGAGCAGTTCTTC.

V is TRBV5-1 and J is TRBJ2-4, with 7 positions matching TRBD2. CDR3 size: 15 residues. Germline CDR1 reads SGHRS; CDR2 reads YFSETQ. Trimming removed 2 bases from V and 5 bases from J; junction bases left unmatched: 7. The CDR3 sequence: CASSFQAGDQNIQYF. The CDR3 DNA reads TGCGCCAGCAGCTTTCAGGCGGGGGACCAAAACATTCAGTACTTC.

The chain uses TRBV11-3 and TRBJ1-6, with TRBD1 identical over 12 bases. V trimming: 4 bases; J trimming: 6 bases; junction bases outside the gene matches: 4. This CDR3 has 16 amino acids. Per the germline V gene, CDR1 is SGHNT and CDR2 is YENEEA. In DNA form, the CDR3 reads TGTGCCAGCAGCTCGGGACAGGGGGCATTTAATTCACCCCTCCACTTT. Protein: CASSSGQGAFNSPLHF.

With regard to this clone: Its ends do not fully match the called genes, so a read error is possible. The chain carries TRBV5-1 and TRBJ1-2, with D possibly being TRBD1 (5 bases). The CDR3 spans 16 residues. Germline CDR1 reads SGHRS; CDR2 reads YFSETQ. The CDR3 DNA follows: TGCGCCAGCAGCTTGGATGGGGGTAACGGGGACTATGGTTACACCTTC. The encoded protein is CASSLDGGNGDYGYTF.

The chain is built from TRBV15 and TRBJ2-1, with TRBD1 matching over 9 bases. The length of the CDR3 is 16 residues. Germline-derived CDR1 and CDR2 are LNHNV and YYDKDF (reference sequence). J lost 5 bases, V lost 1 base, and 6 bases had no gene match. DNA for the CDR3: TGTGCCACCAGCAGAGCCGGACAGGGGAAAAACAATGAGCAGTTCTTC. Translation: CATSRAGQGKNNEQFF.

This chain connects TRBV5-1 to TRBJ2-3, with TRBD2 matching over 8 bases. The CDR3 sequence is 16 residues long. Per germline, CDR1 SGHRS and CDR2 YFSETQ. Trimming cost V 1 base and J 2 bases; bases outside gene matches: 6. Written as DNA, the CDR3 is TGCGCCAGCAGCTTGCCCCTAGCGGGCCTCACAGATACGCAGTATTTT. Residues: CASSLPLAGLTDTQYF.

V is TRBV7-3 and J is TRBJ1-2, with no clear D. Per the germline V gene, CDR1 is SGHTA and CDR2 is FQGTGA. This CDR3 is built from 14 residues. V lost 2 bases, J lost 7 bases, and 14 bases lay in between. CDR3 sequence: CASSLAPGAGGYTF. The CDR3 bases are TGTGCCAGCAGCTTAGCCCCGGGAGCGGGTGGCTACACCTTC.

This clone has only one observation. The chain combines TRBV5-1 with TRBJ1-5, with a weak D call TRBD1 (6 bases). V lost 0 bases and J lost 6, with 13 bases in between. CDR3 length: 15 residues. Germline V gives CDR1 SGHRS, CDR2 YFSETQ. The CDR3 nucleotides read TGCGCCAGCAGCTTGGCGGGGGGGGGCAGTCAGCCCCAGCATTTT. As protein: CASSLAGGGSQPQHF.

CDR3 coding DNA: TGTGCCAGCAGCTCGTTACAGGGAAACACCATATATTTT. As protein: CASSSLQGNTIYF. The genes are TRBV11-2 and TRBJ1-3, with unresolved D. V dropped 4 bases and J dropped 4 bases, with 8 bases sitting between them. This CDR3 is 13 amino acids long. Per germline, CDR1 SGHAT and CDR2 FQNNGV.